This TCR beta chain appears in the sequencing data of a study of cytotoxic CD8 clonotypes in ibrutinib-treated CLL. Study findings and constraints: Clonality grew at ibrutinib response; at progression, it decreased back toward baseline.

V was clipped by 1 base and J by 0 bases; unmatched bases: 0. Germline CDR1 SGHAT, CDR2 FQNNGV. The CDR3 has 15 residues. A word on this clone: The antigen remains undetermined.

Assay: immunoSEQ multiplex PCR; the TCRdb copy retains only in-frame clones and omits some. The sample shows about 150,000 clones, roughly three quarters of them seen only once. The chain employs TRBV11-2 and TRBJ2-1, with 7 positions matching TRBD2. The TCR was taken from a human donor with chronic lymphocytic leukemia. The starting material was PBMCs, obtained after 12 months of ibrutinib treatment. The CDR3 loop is CASSLAGGSYNEQFF. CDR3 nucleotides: TGTGCCAGCAGCTTAGCGGGAGGCTCCTACAATGAGCAGTTCTTC.